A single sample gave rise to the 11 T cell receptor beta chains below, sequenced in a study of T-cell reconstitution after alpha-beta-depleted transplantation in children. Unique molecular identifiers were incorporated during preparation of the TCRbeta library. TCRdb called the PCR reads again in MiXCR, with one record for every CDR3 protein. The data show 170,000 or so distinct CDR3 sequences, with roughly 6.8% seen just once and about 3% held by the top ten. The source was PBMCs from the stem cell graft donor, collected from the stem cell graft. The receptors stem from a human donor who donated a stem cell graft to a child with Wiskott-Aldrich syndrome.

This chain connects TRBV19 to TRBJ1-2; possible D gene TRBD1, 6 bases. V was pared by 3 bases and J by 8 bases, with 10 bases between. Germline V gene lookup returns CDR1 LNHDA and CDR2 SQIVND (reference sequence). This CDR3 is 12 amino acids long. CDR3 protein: CASSMPGGGYTF. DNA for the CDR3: TGTGCCAGTAGTATGCCCGGGGGCGGCTACACCTTC.

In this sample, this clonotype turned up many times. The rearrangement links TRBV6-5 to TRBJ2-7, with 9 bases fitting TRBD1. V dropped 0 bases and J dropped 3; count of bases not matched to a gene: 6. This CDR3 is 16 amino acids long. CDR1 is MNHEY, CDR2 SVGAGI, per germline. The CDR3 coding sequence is TGTGCCAGCAGTTACTCTGGGACAGGGTCGTACTACGAGCAGTACTTC. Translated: CASSYSGTGSYYEQYF.

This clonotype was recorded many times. CDR3 amino acids: CASSTRLAGGSIRYEQYF. Written as DNA, the CDR3 is TGTGCCAGCAGTACTAGACTAGCGGGAGGGTCTATTCGTTACGAGCAGTACTTC. The chain carries TRBV12-3 or TRBV12-4 and TRBJ2-7, with TRBD2 matching over 14 bases. J lost 4 bases, V lost 5 bases, and 13 bases had no gene match. The CDR3 has 18 amino acids.

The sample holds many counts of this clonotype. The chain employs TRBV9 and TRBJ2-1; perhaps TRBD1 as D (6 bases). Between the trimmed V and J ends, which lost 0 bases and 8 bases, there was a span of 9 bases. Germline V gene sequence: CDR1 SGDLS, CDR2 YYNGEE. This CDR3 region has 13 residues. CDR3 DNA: TGTGCCAGCAGCGTAGACAGGGTTGATGAGCAGTTCTTC. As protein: CASSVDRVDEQFF. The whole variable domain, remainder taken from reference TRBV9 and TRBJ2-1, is DSGVTQTPKHLITATGQRVTLRCSPRSGDLSVYWYQQSLDQGLQFLIQYYNGEERAKGNILERFSAQQFPDLHSELNLSSLELGDSALYFCASSVDRVDEQFFGPGTRLTVL.

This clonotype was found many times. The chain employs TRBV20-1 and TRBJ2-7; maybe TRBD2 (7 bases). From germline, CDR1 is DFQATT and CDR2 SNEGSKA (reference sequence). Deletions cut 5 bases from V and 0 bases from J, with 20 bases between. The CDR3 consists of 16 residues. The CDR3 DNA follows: TGCAGTGCTTCAACGAACCTAGCGGACAGCTCCTACGAGCAGTACTTC. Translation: CSASTNLADSSYEQYF.

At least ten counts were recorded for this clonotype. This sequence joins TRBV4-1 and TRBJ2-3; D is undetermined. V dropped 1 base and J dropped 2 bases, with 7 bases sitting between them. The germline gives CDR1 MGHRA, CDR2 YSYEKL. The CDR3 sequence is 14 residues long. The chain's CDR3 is CASSQGRTTDTQYF. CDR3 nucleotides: TGCGCCAGCAGCCAAGGACGGACCACAGATACGCAGTATTTT.

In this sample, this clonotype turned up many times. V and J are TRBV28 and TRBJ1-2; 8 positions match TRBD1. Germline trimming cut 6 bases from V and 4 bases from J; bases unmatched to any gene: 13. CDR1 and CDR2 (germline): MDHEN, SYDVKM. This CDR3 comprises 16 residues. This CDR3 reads CASRLPARGLSYGYTF. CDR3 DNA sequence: TGTGCCAGCAGGCTACCCGCCAGGGGGCTATCCTATGGCTACACCTTC.

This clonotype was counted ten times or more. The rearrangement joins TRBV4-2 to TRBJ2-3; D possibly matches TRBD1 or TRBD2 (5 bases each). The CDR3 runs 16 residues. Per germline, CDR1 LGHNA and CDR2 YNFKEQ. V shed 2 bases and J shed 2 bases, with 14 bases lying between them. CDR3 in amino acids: CASSQPSRGNTDTQYF. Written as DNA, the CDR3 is TGTGCCAGCAGCCAACCCTCGAGGGGCAACACAGATACGCAGTATTTT.

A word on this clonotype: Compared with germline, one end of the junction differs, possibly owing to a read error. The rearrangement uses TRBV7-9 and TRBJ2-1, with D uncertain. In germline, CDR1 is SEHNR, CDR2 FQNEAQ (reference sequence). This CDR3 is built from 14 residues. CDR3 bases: TGTGCCAGCAGCCTTGGGCTTTCCTGCAATGAGCAGTTCTTC. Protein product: CASSLGLSCNEQFF.

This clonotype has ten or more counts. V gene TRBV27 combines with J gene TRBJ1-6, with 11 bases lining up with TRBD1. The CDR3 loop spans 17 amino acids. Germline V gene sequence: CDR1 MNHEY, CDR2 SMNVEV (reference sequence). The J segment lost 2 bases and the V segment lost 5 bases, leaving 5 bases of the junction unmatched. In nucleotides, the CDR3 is TGTGCCAGCAGTAAGGACAGGGGGCATACCTATAATTCACCCCTCCACTTT. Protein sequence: CASSKDRGHTYNSPLHF.

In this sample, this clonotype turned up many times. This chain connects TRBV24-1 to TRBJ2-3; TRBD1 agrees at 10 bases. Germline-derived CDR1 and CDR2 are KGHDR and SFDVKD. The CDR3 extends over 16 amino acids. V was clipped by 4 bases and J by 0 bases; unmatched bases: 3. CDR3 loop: CATSDRQGASTDTQYF. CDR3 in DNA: TGTGCCACCAGTGACCGACAGGGGGCTAGCACAGATACGCAGTATTTT.